This TCR beta chain was retrieved from a study of patients and donors after allogeneic stem cell transplantation (dated by TCRdb to the early 2020s). In regard to this clonotype: This clone's antigen is unknown. Per-nucleotide qualities are absent, and no much larger clonotype sits a single base away.

Its CDR3 holds 18 amino acids, cysteine through phenylalanine. CDR3 DNA only is kept here, 54 bases in frame from base 1. CDR1 and CDR2 (SNHLY, FYNNEI) derive from the germline V gene. V lost 2 bases and J lost 0 bases, and the count of bases not matched to a germline gene is 6. The library was obtained by RT-PCR. The reads were generated on a NextSeq 550. TCRdb reanalyzed the raw reads on its own, using fastp at Q25 for trimming and MiXCR for clone calling, and kept in-frame beta chains. CDR3 protein duplicates are merged, each entry listing the most common genes and DNA. For this sample there are roughly 200,000 distinct CDR3 sequences; around 41% appear just once. The leading ten clones occupy around a tenth of the sample.

The V and J segments used are TRBV2 and TRBJ2-5, with TRBD2 identical over 13 junction bases. This receptor was taken from a human donor who was either an allogeneic HSCT recipient or a stem cell or donor lymphocyte infusion donor (not recorded which). It is not recorded whose cells these are; they may come from a transplant donor. The sequenced sample was blood, either unsorted or a sorted T cell fraction (not recorded which). The bases read TGTGCCAGCAGTGAACCGATGACTAGCGGGGGGTACCAAGAGACCCAGTACTTC. This encodes CASSEPMTSGGYQETQYF.